Presented here are 7 T cell receptor beta chains from one specimen sequenced in a study of CD8+CD57+ T cells in acquired aplastic anemia. The study profiled TCR beta VDJ and CDR3 using genomic DNA as template. MiXCR, applied by TCRdb to the reads, yields one record per CDR3 protein. The repertoire holds hundreds of thousands of distinct CDR3 sequences, with 82% as singletons. Patients picked for sequencing had shown CD8+CD57+ cell expansion detected by flow cytometry. The sequencing sample was made of sorted CD4+, CD8+, or CD8+CD57+ T cells (not recorded which) from PBMCs. Receptors originate from a human donor with aplastic anemia.

This clonotype occurred a few times. The chain recombines TRBV5-8 with TRBJ1-6; 7 bases line up with TRBD1. Germline CDR1 and CDR2: SGHTS and YDEGEE. The ends lost 3 bases at V and 8 bases at J; junction bases unmatched: 8. The CDR3 runs to 15 residues. CDR3 coding DNA: TGTGCCAGCAGCTCACCCGGGACAGTTTATTCACCCCTCCACTTT. Its translation is CASSSPGTVYSPLHF. Full variable domain (remainder filled in from reference TRBV5-8 and TRBJ1-6): EAGVTQSPTHLIKTRGQQATLRCSPISGHTSVYWYQQALGLGLQFLLWYDEGEERNRGNFPPRFSGRQFPNYSSELNVNALELEDSALYLCASSSPGTVYSPLHFGNGTRLTVT.

This sequence joins TRBV2 and TRBJ2-1, with TRBD2 as a possible D gene (7 bases). The J call is uncertain, as TRBJ2-7 better fits the DNA end. The germline V gene has CDR1 SNHLY and CDR2 FYNNEI. The CDR3 has 13 residues. The CDR3 region is CASRGGGTHAQYF. CDR3 DNA: TGTGCCAGCAGGGGCGGGGGCACCCATGCGCAGTACTTC.

V usage is TRBV9 and J usage is TRBJ1-1; TRBD1 matches at 9 bases. The CDR3 runs 15 residues. With 3 bases clipped from V and 11 bases from J, the junction kept 14 bases outside the gene matches. CDR1 and CDR2 from the germline V gene are SGDLS and YYNGEE. The CDR3 sequence is CASSEGGTGNNTAFF. In DNA form, the CDR3 reads TGTGCCAGCAGCGAAGGGGGGACAGGGAACAACACTGCTTTCTTT.

Concerning this clonotype: Sequence at one end of the junction differs from germline and may be a read error. The V gene is TRBV7-8, the J gene TRBJ2-7; 7 bases align to TRBD2. This CDR3 contains 14 residues. Germline V gene lookup returns CDR1 SGHVS and CDR2 FQNEAQ. In DNA form, the CDR3 reads TGTGCCACCAGCTTACCGGGAGGAGCCGACACGCAGTATTTC. It specifies CATSLPGGADTQYF.

This clonotype was seen more than once but under ten times. One end of the junction is discordant with germline, which a read error may explain. This chain joins TRBV9 and TRBJ2-3, with unresolved D. The germline gives CDR1 SGDLS, CDR2 YYNGEE. This CDR3 is 13 amino acids long. The CDR3 protein is CASGDSCTDTQYF. DNA for the CDR3: TGTGCCAGCGGCGATAGCTGCACAGATACGCAGTACTTT.

The chain is built from TRBV5-1 and TRBJ2-5; D unclear. The V and J ends lost 4 bases and 5 bases respectively, with 24 bases between them. The CDR3 runs 17 residues. CDR1 and CDR2 from the germline V gene are SGHRS and YFSETQ. CDR3 protein: CASSDYSSNTARETQYF. The CDR3 region has the DNA TGCGCCAGCAGCGATTACAGCAGCAACACGGCCCGCGAGACCCAGTACTTC.

This clonotype was recorded a few times. The genes are TRBV4-3 and TRBJ2-1, with 16 bases that match TRBD2. J gave up 7 bases and V 0 bases, and 3 bases lay outside the gene matches. CDR1 and CDR2 (germline): LGHNA, YSLEER. This CDR3 spans 17 amino acids. This chain's CDR3 is CASSQEGLAGGGNEQFF. The CDR3 bases are TGCGCCAGCAGCCAAGAGGGACTAGCGGGAGGGGGGAATGAGCAGTTCTTC.